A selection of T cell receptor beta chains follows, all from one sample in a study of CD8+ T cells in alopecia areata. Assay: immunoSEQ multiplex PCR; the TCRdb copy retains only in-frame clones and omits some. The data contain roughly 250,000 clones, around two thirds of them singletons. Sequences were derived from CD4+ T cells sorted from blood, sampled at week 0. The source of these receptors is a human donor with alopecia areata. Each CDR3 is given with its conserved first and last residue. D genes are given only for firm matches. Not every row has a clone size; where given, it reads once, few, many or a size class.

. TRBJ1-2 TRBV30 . TGTGCCTGGAGAGAGAAGGGGACGCGGGGCTACACCTTC CAWREKGTRGYTF
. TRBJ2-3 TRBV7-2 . TGTGCCAGCAGCTTAGTGGGGACAGATACGCAGTATTTT CASSLVGTDTQYF
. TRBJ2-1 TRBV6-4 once TGTGCCAGCAGTTTGGGGACCAGCAGCGGGCAGTTCTTC CASSLGTSSGQFF
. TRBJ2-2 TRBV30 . TGTGCCTGGGGGTACGGGGAGCTGTTTTTT CAWGYGELFF
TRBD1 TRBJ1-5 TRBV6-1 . TGTGCCAGCAGTGGATCCGGGACAGGGGTTGATCAGCCCCAGCATTTT CASSGSGTGVDQPQHF
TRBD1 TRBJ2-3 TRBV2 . TGTGCCAGCAGGCGACAGGGAGTCGGGCAAACAGATACGCAGTATTTT CASRRQGVGQTDTQYF
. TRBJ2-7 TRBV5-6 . TGTGCCAGCAGCTGGATAACCCGGGACGGATCTCTCGAGCAGTACTTC CASSWITRDGSLEQYF
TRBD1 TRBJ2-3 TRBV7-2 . TGTGCCAGCAGCACCGGCAGGGGGCTTGGGGCCACAGATACGCAGTATTTT CASSTGRGLGATDTQYF
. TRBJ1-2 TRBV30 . TGTGCCTGGAGTGTGTTGGGGCCCGGCTACACCTTC CAWSVLGPGYTF
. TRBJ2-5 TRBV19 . TGTGCCAGTAGTATAGAAGAGACCCAGTACTTC CASSIEETQYF
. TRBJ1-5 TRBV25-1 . TGTGCCAGCAGTGAATCGGGTCGAGGGAATCAGCCCCAGCATTTT CASSESGRGNQPQHF
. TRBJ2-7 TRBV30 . TGTGCCTGGAGTCCCCGGAGTGAGCAGTACTTC CAWSPRSEQYF
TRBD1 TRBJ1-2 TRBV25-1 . TGTGCCAGCAGGGGAACGGGACAGACCTTTATGGGCTACACCTTC CASRGTGQTFMGYTF
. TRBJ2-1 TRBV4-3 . TGCGCCAGCAGCCTAAGGGCGAGGGGTTCCAATGAGCAGTTCTTC CASSLRARGSNEQFF
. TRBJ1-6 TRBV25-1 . TGTGCCAGCAGTGAAGCGGTTAATAATTCACCCCTCCACTTT CASSEAVNNSPLHF
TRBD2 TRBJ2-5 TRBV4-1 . TGCGCCAGCAGCCGAGACGGCGGGGGGCCTGAAGAGACCCAGTACTTC CASSRDGGGPEETQYF
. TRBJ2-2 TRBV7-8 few TGTGCCAGCAGCTTAATCAGGGAGACCGGGGAGCTGTTTTTT CASSLIRETGELFF
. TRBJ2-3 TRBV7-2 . TGTGCCAGCAGCTTAGCATCGGGGGGCAAGGACACAGATACGCAGTATTTT CASSLASGGKDTDTQYF
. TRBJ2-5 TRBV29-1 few TGCAGCGTTGGGACACTAGAGACCCAGTACTTC CSVGTLETQYF
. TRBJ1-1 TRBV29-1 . TGCAGCGCCTCGGAGGGGGGCATGGGCACTGAAGCTTTCTTT CSASEGGMGTEAFF
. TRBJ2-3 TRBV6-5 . TGTGCCAGCCGTAGGCAGGGGAGCACAGATACGCAGTATTTT CASRRQGSTDTQYF
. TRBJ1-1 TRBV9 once TGTGCCAGCAGCGTAGAAGGGTGGACTGAAGCTTTCTTT CASSVEGWTEAFF
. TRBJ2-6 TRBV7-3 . TGTGCCAGCGGCCCGGGCAGGTCTGGGGCCAACGTCCTGACTTTC CASGPGRSGANVLTF
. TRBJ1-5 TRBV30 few TGTGCCTGGAGACAGGGAGGGGGGCCCCAGCATTTT CAWRQGGGPQHF
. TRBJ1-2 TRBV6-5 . TGTGCCAGCAAACACGGCGCGGACTATGGCTACACCTTC CASKHGADYGYTF
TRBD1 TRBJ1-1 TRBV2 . TGTGCCAGGAGCCGGGACAGGAACACTGAAGCTTTCTTT CARSRDRNTEAFF
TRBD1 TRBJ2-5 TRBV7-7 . TGTGCTAGCAGCTTAGGGACAGGCCAAGAGACCCAGTACTTC CASSLGTGQETQYF
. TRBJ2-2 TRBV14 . TGTGCCAGCAGCCAAGCTAAAGCGAGGGAGCTGTTTTTT CASSQAKARELFF
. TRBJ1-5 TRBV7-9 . TGTGCCAGCAGCTTAGTCGGCAGGGTCAATCAGCCCCAGCATTTT CASSLVGRVNQPQHF
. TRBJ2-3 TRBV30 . TGTGCCTGGAGTGTAAATAGCGGCGCAACAGATACGCAGTATTTT CAWSVNSGATDTQYF
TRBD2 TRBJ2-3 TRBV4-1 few TGCGCCAGCAGCCAACACGGAGCGGGGGGGAGCGCAGATACGCAGTATTTT CASSQHGAGGSADTQYF
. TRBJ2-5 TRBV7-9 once TGTGCCAGCAGCTTAAGGGGGGAGACCCAGTACTTC CASSLRGETQYF
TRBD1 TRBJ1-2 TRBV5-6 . TGTGCCAGCAGCAGTACAGGGGGCCCACATCTTAGGAACTATGGCTACACCTTC CASSSTGGPHLRNYGYTF
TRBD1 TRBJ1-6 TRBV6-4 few TGTGCCAGCAGTGAAAGGACAGGGGGCCCCCACCACTTT CASSERTGGPHHF
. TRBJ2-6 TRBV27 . TGTGCCAGCAGTTACTCTGGGGCCAACGTCCTGACTTTC CASSYSGANVLTF
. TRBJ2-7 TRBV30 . TGTGCCTGGTTGCCCCGGGGCGGGGTAAGCTACGAGCAGTACTTC CAWLPRGGVSYEQYF
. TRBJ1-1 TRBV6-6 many TGTGCCAGCAGTTTCGGGGGGGGCTACACTGAAGCTTTCTTT CASSFGGGYTEAFF
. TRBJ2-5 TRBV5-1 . TGCGCCAGCAGCTTGGCCCCCCTGGGCCTCGGAGAGACCCAGTACTTC CASSLAPLGLGETQYF
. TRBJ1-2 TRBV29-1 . TGCAGCGCCGTGCCAGGTGGGGTCGAAGGCTACACCTTC CSAVPGGVEGYTF
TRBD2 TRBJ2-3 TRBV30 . TGTGCCTGGAGTGGACTAGCGGGAGACACAGATACGCAGTATTTT CAWSGLAGDTDTQYF
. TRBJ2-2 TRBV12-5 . TGTGCTAGTGGTTTTTCAGGCGGGGCGAACACCGGGGAGCTGTTTTTT CASGFSGGANTGELFF
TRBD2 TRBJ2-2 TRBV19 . TGTGCCAGTATGAACGGGGGGGCCGCCGGGGAGCTGTTTTTT CASMNGGAAGELFF